Listed below are T cell receptor beta chains from one sample, sequenced in a study of blood T cell repertoires in COVID-19. Profiled with immunoSEQ multiplex PCR; TCRdb holds only in-frame clones, not every one. Of 150,000 to 200,000 clones in the sample, 75% to 90% were seen once. The specimen was peripheral blood. The receptors come from a man aged 60 to 69 with acute or convalescent COVID-19. CDR3s include the opening cysteine and the closing phenylalanine or tryptophan. Fields, in order: V gene, clone size, CDR3 protein. Clone size is given for some rows only: seen once, a few or many times, or a class if the clone is expanded.

>TRBV28|NA
CASSGENYTF
>TRBV9|NA
CASSVRAGEGGELFF
>TRBV10-2|once
CASSDGRRDEQYF
>TRBV27|NA
CASRSTGANTEAFF
>TRBV4-3|NA
CASSQDWIRDSYNSPLHF
>TRBV28|NA
CASSRAGTPNTGELFF
>TRBV28|few
CASSQDTRSYGYTF
>TRBV2|NA
CASNVQGLYETQYF
>TRBV5-1|NA
CASSFGLAGGRAPGELFF
>TRBV24-1|NA
CATSDPRASGRNTGELFF
>TRBV6-1|NA
CASSEHTGGSYEQYF
>TRBV6-2/TRBV6-3|NA
CASSYSRGSNQPQHF
>TRBV29-1|NA
CSVAGTGGVGYTF
>TRBV12-3/TRBV12-4|NA
CASSLGLRNEQFF
>TRBV5-1|NA
CASRRSGTAGELFF
>TRBV23-1|NA
CASSQSRESSYEQYF
>TRBV7-3|NA
CASSPRPGDIQYF
>TRBV24-1|once
CATSGSSGNPNEQFF
>TRBV4-2|NA
CASSQNQRPERPGELFF
>TRBV19|NA
CASSDAGETYEQYF
>TRBV7-9|NA
CASSPNSHTQYF
>TRBV7-3|NA
CASSKGQSLAQYF
>TRBV6-4|NA
CASRQQGTRNTGELFF
>TRBV5-5|NA
CASSLLPGEPQHF
>TRBV5-1|NA
CASRTSGRASSNEQFF
>TRBV5-3|NA
CARSSDRTSGRCEQFF
>TRBV14|once
CASSPSGRELFF
>TRBV7-2|NA
CASSLGLTRTDTQYF
>TRBV28|NA
CASSRWTSGDYEQYF
>TRBV7-2|NA
CASSSRGGYEQYF
>TRBV27|NA
CASSSLLVGGGREKLFF
>TRBV28|NA
CASCTRQGLREQYF
>TRBV4-2|NA
CASSQDRGARNEKLFF
>TRBV24-1|NA
CATSDLEGNYGYTF
>TRBV7-2|NA
CASSLVGQAPTDTQYF
>TRBV28|once
CASSPRTGLGSPLHF
>TRBV7-9|once
CASSPLLEGDWSSYEQYF
>TRBV9|NA
CASSVGLADRYNEQFF
>TRBV18|NA
CASSPAGDSNNEQFF
>TRBV7-9|few
CASSGGLEQYF
>TRBV5-1|NA
CASSWTGSNTGELFF
>TRBV7-2|NA
CASSWGRTGGQPQHF
>TRBV28|NA
CASRPEGGSSYEQYF
>TRBV28|NA
CASSSRDTDTGELFF
>TRBV19|NA
CASSNGAGRETQYF
>TRBV19|NA
CASSPRDRINTEAFF
>TRBV5-5|few
CASTRGAATNEKLFF
>TRBV10-3|NA
CAINRGRARNEQFF
>TRBV12-3/TRBV12-4|NA
CASAQREVGELFF
>TRBV2|NA
CASSTAYEQYF
>TRBV18|NA
CASSSSRDSFSGANVLTF
>TRBV6-5|NA
CASTTSGRALYEQYF